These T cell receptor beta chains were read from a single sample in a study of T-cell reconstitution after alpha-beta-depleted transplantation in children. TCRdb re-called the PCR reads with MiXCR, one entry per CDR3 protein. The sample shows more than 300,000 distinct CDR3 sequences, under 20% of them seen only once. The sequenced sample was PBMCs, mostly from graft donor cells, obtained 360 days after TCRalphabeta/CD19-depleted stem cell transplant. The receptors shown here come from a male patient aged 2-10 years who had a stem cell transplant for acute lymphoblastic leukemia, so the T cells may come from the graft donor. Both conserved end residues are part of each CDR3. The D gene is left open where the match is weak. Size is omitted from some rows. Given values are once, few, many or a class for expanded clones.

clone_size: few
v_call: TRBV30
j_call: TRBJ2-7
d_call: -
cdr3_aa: CAWRNRVVYEQYF
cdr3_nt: TGTGCCTGGAGAAACAGGGTGGTGTACGAGCAGTACTTC

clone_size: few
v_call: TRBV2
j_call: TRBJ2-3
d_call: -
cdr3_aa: CASSDGVPQDTQYF
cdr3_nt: TGTGCCAGCAGTGACGGGGTCCCACAGGATACGCAGTATTTT

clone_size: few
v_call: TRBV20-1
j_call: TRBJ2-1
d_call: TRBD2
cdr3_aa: CSARGEGREWHNEQFF
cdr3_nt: TGCAGTGCTAGAGGGGAGGGGCGGGAGTGGCACAATGAGCAGTTCTTC

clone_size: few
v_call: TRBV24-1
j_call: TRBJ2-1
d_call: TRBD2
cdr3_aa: CATSDGGGRTLNEQFF
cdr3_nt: TGTGCCACCAGTGATGGCGGCGGGAGGACCCTCAATGAGCAGTTCTTC

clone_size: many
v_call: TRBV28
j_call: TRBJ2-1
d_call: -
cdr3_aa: CASSLSNEQFF
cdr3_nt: TGTGCCAGCAGTTTGAGTAATGAGCAGTTCTTC

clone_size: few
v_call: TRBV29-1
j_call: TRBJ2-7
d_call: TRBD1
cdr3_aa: CSVAGQGMYEQYF
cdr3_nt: TGCAGCGTTGCGGGACAGGGGATGTACGAGCAGTACTTC

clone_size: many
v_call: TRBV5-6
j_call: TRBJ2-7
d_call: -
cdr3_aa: CASSSLVQYGSSYEQYF
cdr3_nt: TGTGCCAGCAGCTCACTAGTACAGTATGGGTCTTCCTACGAGCAGTACTTC

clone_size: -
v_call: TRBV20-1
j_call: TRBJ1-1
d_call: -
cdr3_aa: CSARDGRGNTEAFF
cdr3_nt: TGCAGTGCTAGAGATGGCCGGGGCAACACTGAAGCTTTCTTT

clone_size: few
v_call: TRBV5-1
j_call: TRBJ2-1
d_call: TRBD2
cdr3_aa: CASNRSTAGVLCNEQFF
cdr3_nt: TGCGCCAGCAACCGATCGACGGCGGGAGTCTTATGCAATGAGCAGTTCTTC

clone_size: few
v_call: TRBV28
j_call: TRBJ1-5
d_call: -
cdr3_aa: CASSPAPGWVGNQPQHF
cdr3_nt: TGTGCCAGCAGTCCCGCGCCGGGGTGGGTCGGCAATCAGCCCCAGCATTTT

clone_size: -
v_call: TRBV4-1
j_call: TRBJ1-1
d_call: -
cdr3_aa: CASSQERGYMNTEAFF
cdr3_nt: TGCGCCAGCAGCCAAGAGAGGGGATATATGAACACTGAAGCTTTCTTT

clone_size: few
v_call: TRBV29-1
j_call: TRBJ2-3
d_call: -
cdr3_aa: CSVEVNRAPVTDTQYF
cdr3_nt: TGCAGCGTTGAAGTTAACAGGGCCCCGGTAACAGATACGCAGTATTTT

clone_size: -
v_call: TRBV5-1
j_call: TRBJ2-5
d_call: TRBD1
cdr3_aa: CASSLRDRGPQETHYF
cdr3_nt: TGCGCCAGCAGCTTGAGAGACAGGGGTCCCCAAGAGACCCACTACTTC

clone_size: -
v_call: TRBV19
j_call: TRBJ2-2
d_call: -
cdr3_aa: CATRHGELFF
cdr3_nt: TGTGCCACGAGGCATGGGGAGCTGTTTTTT

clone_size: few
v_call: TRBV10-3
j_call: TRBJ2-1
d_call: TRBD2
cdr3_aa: CATRSGTSGSLSSYNEQFF
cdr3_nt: TGTGCCACCCGAAGCGGGACTAGCGGGAGTCTAAGCTCCTACAATGAGCAGTTCTTC

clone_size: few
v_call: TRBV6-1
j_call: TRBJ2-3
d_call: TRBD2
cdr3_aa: CASSNPGTGGNTDTQYF
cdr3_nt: TGTGCCAGCAGCAACCCAGGGACGGGGGGGAACACAGATACGCAGTATTTT

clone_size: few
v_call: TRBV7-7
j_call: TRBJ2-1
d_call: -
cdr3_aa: CASSLSALNEQFF
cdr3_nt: TGTGCTAGCAGCTTGAGCGCGCTAAATGAGCAGTTCTTC

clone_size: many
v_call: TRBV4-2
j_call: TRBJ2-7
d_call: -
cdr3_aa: CASSQEGEYEQYF
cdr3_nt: TGTGCCAGCAGCCAAGAGGGGGAATACGAGCAGTACTTC

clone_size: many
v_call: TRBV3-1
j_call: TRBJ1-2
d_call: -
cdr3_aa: CASSRAGANYGYTF
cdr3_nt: TGTGCCAGCAGCCGAGCAGGGGCTAACTATGGCTACACCTTC

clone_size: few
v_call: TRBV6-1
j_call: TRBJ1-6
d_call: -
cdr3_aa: CASTPSSYNSPLHF
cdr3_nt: TGTGCCAGCACCCCAAGCTCCTATAATTCACCCCTCCACTTT

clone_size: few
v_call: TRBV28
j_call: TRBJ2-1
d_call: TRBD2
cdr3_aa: CASKSGSAYNEQFF
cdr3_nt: TGTGCCAGCAAAAGCGGGAGTGCTTACAATGAGCAGTTCTTC

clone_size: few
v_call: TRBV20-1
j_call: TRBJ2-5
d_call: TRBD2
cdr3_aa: CSARWASGREETQYF
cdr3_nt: TGCAGTGCTAGATGGGCTAGCGGGAGGGAAGAGACCCAGTACTTC

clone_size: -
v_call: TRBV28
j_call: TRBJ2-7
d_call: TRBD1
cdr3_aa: CASRLGDRASYEQYF
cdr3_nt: TGTGCCAGCAGGTTGGGGGACAGGGCCTCCTACGAGCAGTACTTC

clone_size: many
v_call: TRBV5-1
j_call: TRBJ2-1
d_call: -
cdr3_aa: CASSRDNNNEQFF
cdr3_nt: TGCGCCAGCAGCCGGGACAACAACAATGAGCAGTTCTTC

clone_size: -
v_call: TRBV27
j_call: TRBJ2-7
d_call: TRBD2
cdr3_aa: CASGAGESYEQYF
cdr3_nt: TGTGCCAGCGGAGCGGGAGAGTCCTACGAGCAGTACTTC

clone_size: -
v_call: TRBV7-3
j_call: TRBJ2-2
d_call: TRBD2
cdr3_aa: CASSSRLAGVWEGGELFF
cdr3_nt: TGTGCCAGCAGCTCCAGACTAGCGGGAGTATGGGAAGGCGGGGAGCTGTTTTTT

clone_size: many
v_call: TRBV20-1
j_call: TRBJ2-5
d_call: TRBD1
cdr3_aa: CSARKTGGVETQYF
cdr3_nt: TGCAGTGCTAGAAAGACAGGGGGCGTGGAGACCCAGTACTTC

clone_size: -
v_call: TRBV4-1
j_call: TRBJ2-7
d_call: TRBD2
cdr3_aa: CASSPNRILKSGINSYEQYF
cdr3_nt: TGCGCCAGCAGCCCTAACCGCATTCTGAAGAGCGGGATCAACTCCTACGAGCAGTACTTC

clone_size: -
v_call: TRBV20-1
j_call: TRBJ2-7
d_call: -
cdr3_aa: CSALTPTVSEQYF
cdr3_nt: TGCAGTGCTCTCACTCCGACAGTCTCCGAGCAGTACTTC

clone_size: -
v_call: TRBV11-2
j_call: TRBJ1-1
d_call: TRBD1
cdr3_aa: CASSSSPRDRGNTEAFF
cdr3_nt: TGTGCCAGCAGCTCCAGCCCCCGGGACAGGGGGAACACTGAAGCTTTCTTT

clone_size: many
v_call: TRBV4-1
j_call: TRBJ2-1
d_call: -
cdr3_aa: CASSQPRGYSYNEQFF
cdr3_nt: TGCGCCAGCAGCCAACCAAGGGGCTACTCCTACAATGAGCAGTTCTTC

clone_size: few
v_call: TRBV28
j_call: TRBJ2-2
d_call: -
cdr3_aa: CASVPQGDTGELFF
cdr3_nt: TGTGCCAGCGTCCCCCAGGGCGACACCGGGGAGCTGTTTTTT

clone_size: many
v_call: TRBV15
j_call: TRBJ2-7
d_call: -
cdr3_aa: CATSRDGGTRYEQYF
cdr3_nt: TGTGCCACCAGCAGAGATGGGGGGACTCGGTACGAGCAGTACTTC

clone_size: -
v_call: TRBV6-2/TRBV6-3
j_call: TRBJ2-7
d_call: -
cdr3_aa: CASSHRDLRHEQYF
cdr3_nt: TGTGCCAGCAGTCACCGGGACCTTCGCCACGAGCAGTACTTC

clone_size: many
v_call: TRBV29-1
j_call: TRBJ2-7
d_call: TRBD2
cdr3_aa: CSAASGDLLAGRSYEQYF
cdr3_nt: TGCAGCGCCGCTTCAGGGGACTTACTAGCGGGAAGATCCTACGAGCAGTACTTC

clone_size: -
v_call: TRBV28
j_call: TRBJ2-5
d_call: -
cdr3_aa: CASSFAGKPQETQYF
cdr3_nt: TGTGCCAGCAGTTTTGCCGGGAAACCCCAAGAGACCCAGTACTTC

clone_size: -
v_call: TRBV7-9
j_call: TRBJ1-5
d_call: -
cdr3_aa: CASSHTGNSNQPQHF
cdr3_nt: TGTGCCAGCAGCCACACCGGGAATAGCAATCAGCCCCAGCATTTT

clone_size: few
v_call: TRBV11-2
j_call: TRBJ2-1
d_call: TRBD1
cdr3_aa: CASSWDRDRHEQFF
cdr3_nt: TGTGCCAGCAGCTGGGACAGGGATCGCCATGAGCAGTTCTTC

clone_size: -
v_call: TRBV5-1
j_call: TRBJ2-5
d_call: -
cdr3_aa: CASRRTGWRVQETQYF
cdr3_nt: TGCGCCAGCAGACGTACAGGGTGGAGGGTCCAAGAGACCCAGTACTTC

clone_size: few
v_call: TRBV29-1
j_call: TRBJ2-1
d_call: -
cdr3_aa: CSVRKVGTSGYNEQFF
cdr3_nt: TGCAGCGTCCGGAAGGTAGGGACCTCCGGGTACAATGAGCAGTTCTTC

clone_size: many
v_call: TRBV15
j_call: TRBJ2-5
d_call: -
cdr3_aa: CATSTGIGGEETQYF
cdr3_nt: TGTGCCACCAGTACAGGGATCGGGGGAGAAGAGACCCAGTACTTC

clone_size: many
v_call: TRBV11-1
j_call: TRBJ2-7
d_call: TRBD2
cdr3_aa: CASSLGQAGLVISYEQYF
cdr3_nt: TGTGCCAGCAGCTTAGGGCAAGCGGGACTAGTTATTTCCTACGAGCAGTACTTC

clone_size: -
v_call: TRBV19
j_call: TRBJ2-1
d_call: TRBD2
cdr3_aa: CASSRAGGPNEQFF
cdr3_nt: TGTGCCAGTAGTAGGGCGGGAGGGCCGAATGAGCAGTTCTTC

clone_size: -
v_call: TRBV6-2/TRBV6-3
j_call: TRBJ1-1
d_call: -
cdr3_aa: CASSYSPTDMNTEAFF
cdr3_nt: TGTGCCAGCAGTTACTCCCCGACAGACATGAACACTGAAGCTTTCTTT

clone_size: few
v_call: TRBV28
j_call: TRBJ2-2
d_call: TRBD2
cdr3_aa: CASSLSSGLAGGPRTGELFF
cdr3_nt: TGTGCCAGCAGTCTCTCGTCCGGACTAGCGGGAGGGCCAAGAACCGGGGAGCTGTTTTTT

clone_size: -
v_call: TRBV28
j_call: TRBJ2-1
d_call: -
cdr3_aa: CASNPFAGRGTEQFF
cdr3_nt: TGTGCCAGCAATCCCTTCGCGGGGAGGGGGACTGAGCAGTTCTTC

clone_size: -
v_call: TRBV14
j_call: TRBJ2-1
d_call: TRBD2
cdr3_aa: CASSQRVGLAAYNEQFF
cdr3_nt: TGTGCCAGCAGCCAACGGGTGGGGCTAGCGGCCTACAATGAGCAGTTCTTC

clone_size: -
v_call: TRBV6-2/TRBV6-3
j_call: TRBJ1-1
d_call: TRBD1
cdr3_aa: CASSYSDRSFGMSTEAFF
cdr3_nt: TGTGCCAGCAGTTACTCGGACAGGAGCTTCGGTATGAGCACTGAAGCTTTCTTT